Below are 29 T cell receptor beta chains sequenced from a single sample in a study of blood T cell repertoires in COVID-19. TCRdb keeps only in-frame clones here, not all; method: immunoSEQ multiplex PCR. The sample carries approximately 68,000 clones, 65% to 90% recorded once. Sequenced: peripheral blood. The receptors shown here come from a woman aged 55-69 years with acute or convalescent COVID-19.

V usage is TRBV2 and J usage is TRBJ2-5; 7 nucleotides line up with TRBD2. The CDR3 is 13 residues long. Germline assignment: CDR1 SNHLY and CDR2 FYNNEI. V gave up 6 bases and J gave up 4 bases; unmatched junction bases: 5. The CDR3 bases are TGTGCCAGCAGGTTCGGGGGGAGAGAGACCCAGTACTTC. This gives the protein CASRFGGRETQYF.

V and J are TRBV9 and TRBJ2-3; 8 bases are shared with TRBD1. Germline V gene sequence: CDR1 SGDLS, CDR2 YYNGEE. V shed 3 bases and J 5 bases; nucleotides not matched to a gene: 11. The CDR3 consists of 16 residues. The CDR3 DNA follows: TGTGCCAGCAGCGCCGAAGGACAGGGTCCTGGAGATACGCAGTATTTT. Encoded protein: CASSAEGQGPGDTQYF.

This chain connects TRBV6-2 or TRBV6-3 to TRBJ2-4; D gene ambiguous. The V end was cut by 0 bases, the J end by 9 bases, with 18 bases between. The V gene's germline CDR1 is MNHEY and CDR2 SVGEGT. CDR3 length: 16 amino acids. The CDR3 sequence: CASSYSTGIGFGIQYF. CDR3 coding DNA: TGTGCCAGCAGTTACTCGACTGGAATTGGTTTTGGCATTCAGTACTTC.

The chain is built from TRBV9 and TRBJ2-3; 9 bases are a match to TRBD1. CDR1 SGDLS and CDR2 YYNGEE come from the germline V gene. Trimming removed 0 bases from V and 3 bases from J; junction bases left unmatched: 2. The CDR3 is made up of 15 amino acids. The DNA for the CDR3 is TGTGCCAGCAGCGTAGAGGGGACAGGGACAGATACGCAGTATTTT. This encodes CASSVEGTGTDTQYF.

The chain couples TRBV2 to TRBJ1-1; weak D call: TRBD1 (5 bases). The CDR3 loop spans 14 amino acids. V gave up 11 bases and J gave up 8 bases, with 24 bases separating them. Germline values: CDR1 SNHLY, CDR2 FYNNEI. CDR3 region: CASRDWGEVQEAFF. In DNA, the CDR3 is TGTGCCTCCAGGGACTGGGGGGAGGTGCAAGAAGCTTTCTTT.

This clone appeared a few times. Germline is not matched at one junction end, which may reflect a read error. This chain joins TRBV6-1 and TRBJ1-1; D ambiguous. Germline CDR1 is MNHNS and CDR2 is SASEGT. The CDR3 has 13 residues. The CDR3 DNA reads as TGTGCCAGCAGTGAAAGGGAGAACGCTGAAGCTTTCTTT. Its protein is CASSERENAEAFF.

This clone was counted a single time. The CDR3 DNA reads as TGTGCCAGCAATCCGGCAAGGGGCGAAACTAATGAAAAACTGTTTTTT. This gives the protein CASNPARGETNEKLFF. V is TRBV21-1 and J is TRBJ1-4; TRBD1 reflects the table's D call only, with no check against the DNA. TRBV21-1 constitutes a pseudogene. This CDR3 region has 16 residues.

The V and J genes are TRBV30 and TRBJ2-6; TRBD2 is a possible D gene (5 bases). The CDR3 has 16 residues. From germline, CDR1 is GTSNPN and CDR2 SVGIG (reference sequence). Trimming left V 1 base short and J 0 bases short, with 10 bases between. CDR3 coding DNA: TGTGCCTGGAGTGACGGACTGCGCTCTGGGGCCAACGTCCTGACTTTC. Protein: CAWSDGLRSGANVLTF.

This sequence joins TRBV2 and TRBJ2-5; D perhaps matches TRBD1 (5 bases). This CDR3 contains 13 residues. Per the germline V gene, CDR1 is SNHLY and CDR2 is FYNNEI. Trimming stripped 7 bases from V and 4 bases from J, with 13 bases between. Written as DNA, the CDR3 is TGTGCCAGCATTCAGGGAACGGGAGAGACCCAGTACTTC. Encoded protein: CASIQGTGETQYF. The whole variable domain, remainder taken from reference TRBV2 and TRBJ2-5, is EPEVTQTPSHQVTQMGQEVILRCVPISNHLYFYWYRQILGQKVEFLVSFYNNEISEKSEIFDDQFSVERPDGSNFTLKIRSTKLEDSAMYFCASIQGTGETQYFGPGTRLLVL.

This clone showed up just a few times. This chain uses TRBV9 with TRBJ2-1, with 8 bases that match TRBD1. V gave up 4 bases and J gave up 6 bases; unmatched junction bases: 12. From germline, CDR1 is SGDLS and CDR2 YYNGEE. CDR3 length equals 16 residues. The CDR3 DNA reads as TGTGCCAGCAGCCCCTTGGTCGGACAGGGCCTCAATGAGCAGTTCTTC. It encodes CASSPLVGQGLNEQFF.

The rearrangement uses TRBV30 and TRBJ1-5, with TRBD1 matching over 9 bases. The CDR3 has 14 residues. Germline V gene data show CDR1 as GTSNPN and CDR2 as SVGIG (reference sequence). The ends lost 0 bases at V and 4 bases at J; junction bases unmatched: 1. CDR3: CAWSVGTGNQPQHF. CDR3 coding DNA: TGTGCCTGGAGTGTCGGGACAGGGAATCAGCCCCAGCATTTT.

The genes are TRBV24-1 and TRBJ2-2; TRBD2 might be the D (5 bases). This CDR3 is built from 13 residues. Trimming took off 5 bases at V and 5 bases at J, with 8 bases between the two ends. Germline CDR1 is KGHDR and CDR2 is SFDVKD. CDR3 protein: CATSGEGTGELFF. CDR3 in DNA: TGTGCCACCAGTGGCGAGGGAACCGGGGAGCTGTTTTTT.

The CDR3 DNA follows: TGTGCCAGCAGCCACACAGGGGGCCGGGACACCATATATTTT. Its translation is CASSHTGGRDTIYF. This chain links TRBV11-2 with TRBJ1-3; 9 bases match TRBD1. The CDR3 extends over 14 amino acids. Per the germline V gene, CDR1 is SGHAT and CDR2 is FQNNGV. Trimming removed 5 bases from V and 8 bases from J; junction bases left unmatched: 7.

The chain recombines TRBV12-5 with TRBJ1-6; 10 positions agree with TRBD1. Germline loops: CDR1 LGHNT, CDR2 FRNRAP. This CDR3 contains 15 residues. The junction had 4 bases not matched to a gene; V was cut back by 3 bases and J by 8 bases. The CDR3 spells CASGFQGQGDSPLHF. CDR3 bases: TGTGCTAGTGGTTTCCAAGGACAGGGGGATTCACCCCTCCACTTT.

The rearrangement uses TRBV21-1 and TRBJ2-7; TRBD1, as called in the table, went unchecked against the DNA. TRBV21-1 is a listed pseudogene. This CDR3 has 14 amino acids. DNA for the CDR3: TGTGCCAGCAGCAACAGACAGGCGGCCTCCGAGCAGTACTTC. Residues: CASSNRQAASEQYF.

This clone showed up just once. The V call is TRBV9, the J call TRBJ2-1; possibly TRBD1 for D (5 bases). The germline gives CDR1 SGDLS, CDR2 YYNGEE. The ends were cut back, 4 bases at V and 1 base at J, with 9 bases in the middle. CDR3 length equals 14 residues. The CDR3 DNA reads TGTGCCAGCAGCCCGCCAGGGTCCTACAATGAGCAGTTCTTC. Amino acids: CASSPPGSYNEQFF. Combining the CDR3 with reference TRBV9 and TRBJ2-1 gives the whole variable domain DSGVTQTPKHLITATGQRVTLRCSPRSGDLSVYWYQQSLDQGLQFLIQYYNGEERAKGNILERFSAQQFPDLHSELNLSSLELGDSALYFCASSPPGSYNEQFFGPGTRLTVL.

This chain joins TRBV11-2 and TRBJ1-1, with unresolved D. CDR1 is SGHAT, CDR2 FQNNGV, per germline. This CDR3 has 14 amino acids. Trimming removed 1 base at V and 1 base at J, with 7 bases between. The CDR3 loop is CASSLGHGNTEAFF. In nucleotides, the CDR3 is TGTGCCAGCAGCTTAGGGCATGGGAACACTGAAGCTTTCTTT.

The chain has TRBV19 and TRBJ1-2, with 7 bases fitting TRBD1. The J segment lost 0 bases and the V segment lost 2 bases, leaving 3 bases of the junction unmatched. The CDR3 length is 15 residues. From germline, CDR1 is LNHDA and CDR2 SQIVND (reference sequence). CDR3 region: CASSIQQGANYGYTF. CDR3 sequence (DNA): TGTGCCAGTAGTATACAGCAGGGGGCTAACTATGGCTACACCTTC.

The V and J genes are TRBV11-2 and TRBJ1-1, with 7 bases lining up with TRBD1. Germline V gene data show CDR1 as SGHAT and CDR2 as FQNNGV. This CDR3 has 14 amino acids. V was pared by 6 bases and J by 1 base, with 5 bases of the junction left unmatched. The CDR3: CASRRQGKNTEAFF. CDR3 in DNA: TGTGCCAGCAGGCGACAGGGTAAGAACACTGAAGCTTTCTTT.

The V gene is TRBV7-3, the J gene TRBJ1-2; possibly TRBD1 for D (5 bases). V lost 7 bases, J lost 8 bases, and 17 bases lay in between. In germline, CDR1 is SGHTA, CDR2 FQGTGA. The length of the CDR3 is 13 residues. CDR3 residues: CASTPRGGEGYTF. DNA for the CDR3: TGTGCCAGCACCCCTAGGGGAGGGGAAGGCTACACCTTC.

This chain uses TRBV18 with TRBJ1-3, with D possibly matching TRBD1 (5 bases). There are 15 residues in the CDR3. CDR1 and CDR2 (germline): KGHSH, LQKENI. V lost 6 bases and J lost 0, with 12 bases in between. CDR3 in amino acids: CASSPGVLSGNTIYF. As DNA, the CDR3 is TGTGCCAGCTCCCCGGGGGTTCTCTCTGGAAACACCATATATTTT.

The CDR3 nucleotides read TGTGCCAGCAGTTACTTGTATAGCCGCGAGCAGTTCTTC. It encodes CASSYLYSREQFF. The V and J genes are TRBV6-5 and TRBJ2-1; D unclear. CDR1 MNHEY and CDR2 SVGAGI come from the germline V gene. Trimming left V 1 base short and J 10 bases short, with 11 bases between. This CDR3 is 13 amino acids long.

The rearrangement uses TRBV5-8 and TRBJ1-2, with D perhaps matching TRBD1 (5 bases). There are 13 residues in the CDR3. V lost 1 base and J lost 8, with 12 bases in between. The germline V gene has CDR1 SGHTS and CDR2 YDEGEE. The CDR3 DNA reads TGTGCCAGCAGCTTGAAGGGGACTGGAGGCTACACCTTC. Amino acid sequence: CASSLKGTGGYTF.

This clone has only one observation. V usage is TRBV9 and J usage is TRBJ1-2, with 8 bases identical to TRBD1. Germline lookup yields CDR1 SGDLS and CDR2 YYNGEE. With V trimmed by 4 bases and J by 2 bases, 7 bases remained unmatched. CDR3 size: 15 residues. DNA of the CDR3: TGTGCCAGCAGCAACGGACAGGGAGGGAACTATGGCTACACCTTC. Its protein product is CASSNGQGGNYGYTF.

The J gene is TRBJ1-1, the V gene TRBV6-6; D might be TRBD1 (6 bases). Germline CDR1 and CDR2: MNHNY and SVGAGI (reference sequence). The V gene lost 4 bases and the J gene lost 3 bases, with 12 bases spanning the gap. The CDR3 has 14 amino acids. CDR3 loop: CASSFKAGDTEAFF. CDR3 sequence (DNA): TGTGCCAGCAGTTTCAAGGCAGGGGACACTGAAGCTTTCTTT.

This clone was observed once. V usage is TRBV10-3 and J usage is TRBJ1-2, with 11 bases matching TRBD1. Germline V gives CDR1 ENHRY, CDR2 SYGVKD. J gave up 3 bases and V 3 bases, and 6 bases lay outside the gene matches. The CDR3 consists of 16 residues. The CDR3 reads CAISEKRTGGDYGYTF. In nucleotides, the CDR3 is TGTGCCATCAGTGAAAAGAGGACAGGGGGCGACTATGGCTACACCTTC.

The chain joins TRBV9 to TRBJ2-3; D call uncertain. Germline-derived CDR1 and CDR2 are SGDLS and YYNGEE. The V gene lost 0 bases and the J gene lost 5 bases, with 4 bases spanning the gap. The CDR3 has 12 amino acids. CDR3 region: CASSVVKDTQYF. The CDR3 DNA follows: TGTGCCAGCAGCGTAGTAAAAGATACGCAGTATTTT. Full variable domain (missing parts from reference TRBV9 and TRBJ2-3): DSGVTQTPKHLITATGQRVTLRCSPRSGDLSVYWYQQSLDQGLQFLIQYYNGEERAKGNILERFSAQQFPDLHSELNLSSLELGDSALYFCASSVVKDTQYFGPGTRLTVL.

This rearrangement joins TRBV5-1 to TRBJ1-6; D might be TRBD1 (6 bases). V lost 7 bases, J lost 2 bases, and 19 bases lay in between. Germline assignment: CDR1 SGHRS and CDR2 YFSETQ. CDR3 length equals 17 residues. The DNA of the CDR3 is TGCGCCAGCTCCCAAGGGGGGGCGAATACCTATAATTCACCCCTCCACTTT. Translation: CASSQGGANTYNSPLHF. The entire variable domain, with the rest obtained from reference TRBV5-1 and TRBJ1-6, is as follows: KAGVTQTPRYLIKTRGQQVTLSCSPISGHRSVSWYQQTPGQGLQFLFEYFSETQRNKGNFPGRFSGRQFSNSRSEMNVSTLELGDSALYLCASSQGGANTYNSPLHFGNGTRLTVT.

The chain couples TRBV19 to TRBJ1-5; TRBD1 matches at 9 bases. V shed 5 bases and J 7 bases; nucleotides not matched to a gene: 6. Per germline, CDR1 LNHDA and CDR2 SQIVND (reference sequence). The CDR3 loop spans 14 amino acids. This chain's CDR3 is CASSADRGGQPQHF. CDR3 DNA: TGTGCCAGTAGTGCGGACAGGGGTGGGCAGCCCCAGCATTTT. The full variable domain, rest sourced from reference TRBV19 and TRBJ1-5, is DGGITQSPKYLFRKEGQNVTLSCEQNLNHDAMYWYRQDPGQGLRLIYYSQIVNDFQKGDIAEGYSVSREKKESFPLTVTSAQKNPTAFYLCASSADRGGQPQHFGDGTRLSIL.